These T cell receptor beta chains were read from a single sample in a study of T cells after yellow fever vaccination. Using its own MiXCR run on the 5' RACE reads, TCRdb lists one record per CDR3 protein. Here the sample spans 250,000 to 350,000 distinct CDR3 sequences, around 6.8% being singletons. This specimen consisted of PBMCs, obtained about 49 days after the first yellow fever vaccination. The receptors were sampled from a man aged 18 to 30 who received the YFV17D yellow fever vaccine. The CDR3 runs from the conserved cysteine through the conserved F or W. D genes are given only for firm matches. Only some rows state a clone size, as once, few, many or a class for expanded clones.

many TRBJ1-1 TRBV6-2/TRBV6-3 - TGTGCCAGCGGTTCGACGGCGGCTTTCTTT CASGSTAAFF
few TRBJ1-2 TRBV19 TRBD1 TGTGCCAGTAGGCCTCCGGGACAGAGATATGGCTACACCTTC CASRPPGQRYGYTF
- TRBJ2-4 TRBV11-2 TRBD2 TGTGCCAGCAGCCTGCAGGGGAGCGGGGGGGCCTATAGGGACATTCAGTACTTC CASSLQGSGGAYRDIQYF
many TRBJ2-3 TRBV7-2 - TGTGCCAGCAGCTTAGTAGCTTGGGATACGCAGTATTTT CASSLVAWDTQYF
- TRBJ2-7 TRBV21-1 - TGTGCCAGCAGCCCCTCCCCCGCCTTTTGCACCGAGCAGTACTTC CASSPSPAFCTEQYF
many TRBJ2-5 TRBV10-2 - TGCGCCAGCAGTGGCCGCGGTGGCGAGACCCAGTACTTC CASSGRGGETQYF
- TRBJ2-4 TRBV28 - TGTGCCAGCAGTTTTCTGCAGGGTTCCAAAAACATTCAGTACTTC CASSFLQGSKNIQYF
many TRBJ2-1 TRBV4-1 TRBD2 TGCGCCAGCAGCCCTGGACTAGCGTCCTACAATGAGCAGTTCTTC CASSPGLASYNEQFF
many TRBJ2-3 TRBV4-3 TRBD2 TGCGCCAGCAGCGCCGGGACTAGCGTACTAAGCACAGATACGCAGTATTTT CASSAGTSVLSTDTQYF
- TRBJ2-7 TRBV29-1 TRBD1 TGCAGCGTTACCGGGACAGGGGGTTCCTACGAGCAGTACTTC CSVTGTGGSYEQYF
many TRBJ2-6 TRBV29-1 - TGCAGCGTGCCGGGACTGGTCTCTGGGGCCAACGTCCTGACTTTC CSVPGLVSGANVLTF
- TRBJ1-5 TRBV6-6 - TGTGCCAGCAGAACTGACGCCCCAGGGCCCCAGCATTTT CASRTDAPGPQHF
few TRBJ1-1 TRBV6-1 - TGTGCCAGCAGTGAAATTCATCGAGGAGAAGCTTTCTTT CASSEIHRGEAFF
many TRBJ1-2 TRBV7-2 - TGTGCCAGCAGCTTAGCGCGGAGACAGTCCTATGGCTACACCTTC CASSLARRQSYGYTF
- TRBJ1-5 TRBV6-5 TRBD1 TGTGCCAGCAGATGGGACAGGGGGCGTCTTCAGCCCCAGCATTTT CASRWDRGRLQPQHF
- TRBJ2-3 TRBV6-2/TRBV6-3 TRBD2 TGTGCCAGCAGTTACTTATATAGCGGGGGGGCCGCATATTTT CASSYLYSGGAAYF
few TRBJ1-4 TRBV6-6 - TGTGCCAGCAGCTGGACGGTGGGCGAAAAACTGTTTTTT CASSWTVGEKLFF
- TRBJ2-7 TRBV6-5 - TGTGCCAGCAGTTATGACAGCTCGCTTTCCTACGAGCAGTACTTC CASSYDSSLSYEQYF
few TRBJ2-3 TRBV20-1 - TGCAGTGCCAGCTTCAGCCCAGGAGATACGCAGTATTTT CSASFSPGDTQYF
- TRBJ2-2 TRBV19 - TGTGCCAGTAGTAGGAGGGACATTTCACACCGCGGGGAGCTGTTTTTT CASSRRDISHRGELFF
few TRBJ2-5 TRBV11-2 TRBD2 TGTGCCAGCAGCTTAGACTTCGGGACTAGCGGCCAAGAGACCCAGTACTTC CASSLDFGTSGQETQYF
- TRBJ2-7 TRBV30 TRBD1 TGTGCCTGGGCAGTGGGGACAGGTGGGTCCGAGCAGTACTTC CAWAVGTGGSEQYF
many TRBJ2-5 TRBV4-2 - TGTGCCAGCAGCCAAGATCAGGGCGGGGGCCTTGATGAGACCCAGTACTTC CASSQDQGGGLDETQYF
many TRBJ2-1 TRBV29-1 TRBD2 TGCAGCGTTGGGATGTGGATTAGCGGGGGCAATGAGCAGTTCTTC CSVGMWISGGNEQFF
few TRBJ2-7 TRBV3-1 - TGTGCCAGCAGCCAGGCGGACGGCTACGAGCAGTACTTC CASSQADGYEQYF
- TRBJ2-2 TRBV6-2/TRBV6-3 - TGTGCCAGCAGTTACGGTCACACCGGGGAGCTGTTTTTT CASSYGHTGELFF
few TRBJ2-4 TRBV3-1 - TGTGCCAGCAGCCAATGGAGGGACGAAAACATTCAGTACTTC CASSQWRDENIQYF
few TRBJ2-5 TRBV6-6 - TGTGCCAGCAGTTACTCGCCCGGGACCCAGTACTTC CASSYSPGTQYF
- TRBJ2-3 TRBV7-2 TRBD1 TGTGCCAGCAGAGGGACAGGAGTTCCAGATACGCAGTATTTT CASRGTGVPDTQYF
many TRBJ2-1 TRBV7-9 - TGTGCCAGCAGCTTAGCGGCCAGTGGATATCGCAATGAGCAGTTCTTC CASSLAASGYRNEQFF
- TRBJ2-5 TRBV5-1 - TGCGCCAGCAGCTCGTCGGGGGGCCTGCAAGAGACCCAGTACTTC CASSSSGGLQETQYF
many TRBJ2-2 TRBV4-3 - TGCGCCAGCAGCCCACGACCAGTACAGTCCGGGGAGCTGTTTTTT CASSPRPVQSGELFF
- TRBJ2-3 TRBV24-1 TRBD2 TGTGCCACCAGTGGCTCGACTAGCGGGGCCCTCACAGATACGCAGTATTTT CATSGSTSGALTDTQYF
many TRBJ1-2 TRBV7-2 TRBD1 TGTGCCAGCAGCTTGGGACAGGGGACAATTAACTATGGCTACACCTTC CASSLGQGTINYGYTF
few TRBJ2-1 TRBV5-6 TRBD1 TGTGCCAGCAGCTTGGATGGGACAGGGGCAAATGAGCAGTTCTTC CASSLDGTGANEQFF
few TRBJ2-2 TRBV9 TRBD1 TGTGCCAGCCGGGACAGCCTCACCGGGGAGCTGTTTTTT CASRDSLTGELFF
many TRBJ2-3 TRBV5-1 - TGCGCCAGCAGCTTGGTTCCCTCAGATACGCAGTATTTT CASSLVPSDTQYF
- TRBJ1-2 TRBV7-9 TRBD1 TGTGCCAGCAGCTTAACAGGGGAGAATGGCTACACCTTC CASSLTGENGYTF
- TRBJ2-3 TRBV20-1 TRBD2 TGCAGTGCTAGGGGTGGTAGCGGGGGGGCCGGGCAAGCAGATACGCAGTATTTT CSARGGSGGAGQADTQYF
few TRBJ2-7 TRBV6-1 - TGTGCCAGCAGCCCCTCCACGTCGTACGAGCAGTACTTC CASSPSTSYEQYF
- TRBJ1-4 TRBV10-2 - TGCGCCAGCAGTGAGACAGGCACGGGTGAAAAACTGTTTTTT CASSETGTGEKLFF
- TRBJ2-1 TRBV25-1 TRBD2 TGTGCCAGCACCCATAGCGGGGGGGACAATGAGCAGTTCTTC CASTHSGGDNEQFF
- TRBJ1-1 TRBV12-3/TRBV12-4 TRBD1 TGTGCCAGCAGTTCCAATGGACAGGGGAGTCAAGCTTTCTTT CASSSNGQGSQAFF
- TRBJ1-2 TRBV12-3/TRBV12-4 TRBD1 TGTGCCAGCAGAATAACAGGGGGCCGGGGCTACACCTTC CASRITGGRGYTF
- TRBJ2-1 TRBV4-1 - TGCGCCAGCAGCCAAGTCCCACAGGGTCTGCACAATGAGCAGTTCTTC CASSQVPQGLHNEQFF
- TRBJ1-2 TRBV5-1 - TGCGCCAGCAGCCCCAACGGACAGGGCTACACCTTC CASSPNGQGYTF
many TRBJ1-1 TRBV4-1 - TGCGCCAGCGGGGACTTTCGAAGCGCTGAAGCTTTCTTT CASGDFRSAEAFF
- TRBJ2-3 TRBV7-3 TRBD2 TGTACCATCTGCCCTCGGACTAGACCGCTCTATGGCACAGATACGCAGTATTTT CTICPRTRPLYGTDTQYF
- TRBJ1-1 TRBV29-1 TRBD1 TGCAGCGTTCGGGACAGGAACACTGAAGCTTTCTTT CSVRDRNTEAFF
many TRBJ1-1 TRBV20-1 - TGCAGTGCTAGAGGTGGTGGGACTGAAGCTTTCTTT CSARGGGTEAFF
- TRBJ2-1 TRBV20-1 TRBD2 TGCAGTGCTTACCCGACTAGCGGGGGAGGCAATGAGCAGTTCTTC CSAYPTSGGGNEQFF